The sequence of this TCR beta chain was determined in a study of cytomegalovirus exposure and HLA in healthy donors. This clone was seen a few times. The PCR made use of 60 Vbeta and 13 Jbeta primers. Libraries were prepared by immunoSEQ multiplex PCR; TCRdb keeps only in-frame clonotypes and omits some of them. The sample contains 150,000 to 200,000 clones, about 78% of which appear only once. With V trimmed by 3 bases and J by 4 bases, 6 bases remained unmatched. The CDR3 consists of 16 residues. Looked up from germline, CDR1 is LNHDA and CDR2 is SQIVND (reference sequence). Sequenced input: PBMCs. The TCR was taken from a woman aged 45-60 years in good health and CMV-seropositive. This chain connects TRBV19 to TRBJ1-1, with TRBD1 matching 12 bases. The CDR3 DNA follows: TGTGCCAGTAGTATTGGGACAGGGGGCGCGGGCACTGAAGCTTTCTTT. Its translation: CASSIGTGGAGTEAFF.